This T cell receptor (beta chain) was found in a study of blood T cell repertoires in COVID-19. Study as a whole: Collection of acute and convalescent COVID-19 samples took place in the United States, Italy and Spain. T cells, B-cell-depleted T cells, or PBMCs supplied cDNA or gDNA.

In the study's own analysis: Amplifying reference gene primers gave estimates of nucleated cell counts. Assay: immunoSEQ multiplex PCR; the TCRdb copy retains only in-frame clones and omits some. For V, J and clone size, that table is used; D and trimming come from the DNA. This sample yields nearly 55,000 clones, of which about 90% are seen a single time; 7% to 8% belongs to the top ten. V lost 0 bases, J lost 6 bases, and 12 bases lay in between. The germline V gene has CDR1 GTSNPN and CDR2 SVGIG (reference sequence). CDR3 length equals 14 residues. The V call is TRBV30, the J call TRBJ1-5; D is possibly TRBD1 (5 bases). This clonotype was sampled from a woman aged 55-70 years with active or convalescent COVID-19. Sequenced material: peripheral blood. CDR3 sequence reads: CAWSVGGFGQPQHF. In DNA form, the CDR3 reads TGTGCCTGGAGTGTTGGGGGGTTCGGTCAGCCCCAGCATTTT.